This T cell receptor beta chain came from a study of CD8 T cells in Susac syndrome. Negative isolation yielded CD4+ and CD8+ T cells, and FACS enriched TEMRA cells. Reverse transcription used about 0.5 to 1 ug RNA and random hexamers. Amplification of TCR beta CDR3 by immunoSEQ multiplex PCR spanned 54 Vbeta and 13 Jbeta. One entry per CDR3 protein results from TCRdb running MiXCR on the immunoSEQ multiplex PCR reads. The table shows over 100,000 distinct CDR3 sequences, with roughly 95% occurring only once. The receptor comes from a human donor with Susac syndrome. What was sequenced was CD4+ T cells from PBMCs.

The CDR3 reads CASSLGLAGAAFF. The CDR3 DNA follows: TGTGCCAGCAGCTTAGGGTTGGCAGGGGCGGCTTTCTTT. The V call is TRBV7-9, the J call TRBJ1-1; D may be TRBD1 (6 bases). The germline gives CDR1 SEHNR, CDR2 FQNEAQ (reference sequence). Deletions cut 1 base from V and 11 bases from J, with 14 bases between. The CDR3 has 13 amino acids.